This T cell receptor (beta chain) was sequenced for a study of T cells in Graves' hyperthyroidism and ophthalmopathy. Regions amplified from RNA transcripts were the TCR beta CDR3 regions. A set of HTBI primers served as the primers for a first-round RT-PCR of the TCR CDR3. Each CDR3 protein gets one entry after TCRdb re-called the multiplex PCR reads with MiXCR. This sample yields some 650,000 distinct CDR3 sequences, of which 15% to 20% are seen a single time; around 3.5% belongs to the top ten. Exclusions: uncontrolled infection, other autoimmune disease, pregnancy, lactation. Out of 8.5 to 10 ml of fresh peripheral blood came the PBMCs. This clonotype was picked up many times. Its antigen is not identified. Regarding the study as a whole: Patients with ophthalmopathy were separated from those with stable hyperthyroidism by a 13 V-J model.

Germline V gives CDR1 MNHEY, CDR2 SVGAGI. The CDR3 loop spans 14 amino acids. V gave up 0 bases and J gave up 5 bases, with 10 bases separating them. The receptor comes from a woman aged 40 to 49 with Graves' ophthalmopathy. Material for sequencing was blood. The chain uses TRBV6-5 and TRBJ2-5; the D gene is possibly TRBD1 (5 bases). CDR3: CASSYSLGRETQYF. The CDR3 DNA follows: TGTGCCAGCAGTTACTCGCTGGGGCGGGAGACCCAGTACTTC.